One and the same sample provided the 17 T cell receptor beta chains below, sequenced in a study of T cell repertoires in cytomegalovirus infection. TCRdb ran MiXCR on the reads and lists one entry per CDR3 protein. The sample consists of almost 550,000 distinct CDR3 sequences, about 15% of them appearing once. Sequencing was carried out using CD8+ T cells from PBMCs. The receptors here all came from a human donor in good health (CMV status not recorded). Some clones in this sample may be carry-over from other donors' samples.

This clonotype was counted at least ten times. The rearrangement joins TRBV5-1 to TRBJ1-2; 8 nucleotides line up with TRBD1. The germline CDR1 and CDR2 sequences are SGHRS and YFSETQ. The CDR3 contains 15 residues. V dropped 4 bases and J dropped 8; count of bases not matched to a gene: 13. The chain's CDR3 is CASSPVGDRIYGYTF. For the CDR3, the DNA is TGCGCCAGCAGCCCCGTGGGGGACAGGATCTACGGCTACACCTTC. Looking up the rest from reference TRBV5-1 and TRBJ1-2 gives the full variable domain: KAGVTQTPRYLIKTRGQQVTLSCSPISGHRSVSWYQQTPGQGLQFLFEYFSETQRNKGNFPGRFSGRQFSNSRSEMNVSTLELGDSALYLCASSPVGDRIYGYTFGSGTRLTVV.

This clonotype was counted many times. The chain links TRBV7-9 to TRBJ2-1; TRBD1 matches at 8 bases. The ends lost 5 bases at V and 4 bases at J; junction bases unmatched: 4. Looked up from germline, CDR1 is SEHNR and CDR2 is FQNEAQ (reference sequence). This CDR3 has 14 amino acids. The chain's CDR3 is CASSDRGQYNEQFF. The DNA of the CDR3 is TGTGCCAGCAGCGACAGGGGACAATACAATGAGCAGTTCTTC.

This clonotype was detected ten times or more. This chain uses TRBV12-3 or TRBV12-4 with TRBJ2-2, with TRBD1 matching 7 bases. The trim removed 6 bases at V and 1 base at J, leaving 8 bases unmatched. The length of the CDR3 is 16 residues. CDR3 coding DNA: TGTGCCAGCAGCCCGACAGGGCGTGGGAACACCGGGGAGCTGTTTTTT. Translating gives CASSPTGRGNTGELFF.

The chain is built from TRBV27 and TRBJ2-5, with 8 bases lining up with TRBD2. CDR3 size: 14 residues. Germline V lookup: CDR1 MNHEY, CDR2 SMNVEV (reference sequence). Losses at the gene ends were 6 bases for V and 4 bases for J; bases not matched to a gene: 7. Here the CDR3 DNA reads TGTGCCAGCAGAGATTTAGGGACTAGAGAGACCCAGTACTTC. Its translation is CASRDLGTRETQYF.

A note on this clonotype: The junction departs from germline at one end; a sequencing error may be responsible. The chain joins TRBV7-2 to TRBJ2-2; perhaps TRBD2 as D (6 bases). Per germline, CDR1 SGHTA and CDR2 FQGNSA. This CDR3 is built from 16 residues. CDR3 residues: CASSPEGQAKTGELFF. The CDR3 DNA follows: TGTGCAAGCAGCCCGGAGGGCCAGGCGAAAACCGGGGAGCTGTTTTTT.

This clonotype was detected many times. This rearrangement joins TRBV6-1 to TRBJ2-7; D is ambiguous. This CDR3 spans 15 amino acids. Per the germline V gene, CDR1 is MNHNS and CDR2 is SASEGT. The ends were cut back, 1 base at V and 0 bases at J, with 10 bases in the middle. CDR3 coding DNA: TGTGCCAGCAGTGAAGGCCCCAGGAGCTCCTACGAGCAGTACTTC. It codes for CASSEGPRSSYEQYF.

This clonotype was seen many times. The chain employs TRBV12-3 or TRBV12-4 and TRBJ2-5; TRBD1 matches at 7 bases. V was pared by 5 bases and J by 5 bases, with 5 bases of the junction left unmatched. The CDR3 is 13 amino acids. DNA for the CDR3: TGTGCCAGCAGTAGACAGGGTTGGGAGACCCAGTACTTC. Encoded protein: CASSRQGWETQYF.

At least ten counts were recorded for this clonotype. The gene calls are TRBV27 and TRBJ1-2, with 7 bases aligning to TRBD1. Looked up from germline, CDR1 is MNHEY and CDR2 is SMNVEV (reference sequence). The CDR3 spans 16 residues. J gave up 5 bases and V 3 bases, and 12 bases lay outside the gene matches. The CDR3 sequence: CASSFSTGEVAYGYTF. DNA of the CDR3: TGTGCCAGCAGTTTTTCCACAGGGGAAGTCGCTTATGGCTACACCTTC.

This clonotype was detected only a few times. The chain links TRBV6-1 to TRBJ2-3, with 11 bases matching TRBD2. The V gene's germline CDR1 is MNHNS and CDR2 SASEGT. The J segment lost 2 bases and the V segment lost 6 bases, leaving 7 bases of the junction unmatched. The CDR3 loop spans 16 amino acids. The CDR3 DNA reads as TGTGCCAGCAGACCCTATAGCGGGGGGGCCACAGATACGCAGTATTTT. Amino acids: CASRPYSGGATDTQYF.

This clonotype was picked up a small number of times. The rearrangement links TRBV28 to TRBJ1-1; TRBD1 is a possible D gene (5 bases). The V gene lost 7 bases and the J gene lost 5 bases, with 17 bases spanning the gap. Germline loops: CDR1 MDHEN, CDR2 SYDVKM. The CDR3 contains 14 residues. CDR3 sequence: CASISRGSWTEAFF. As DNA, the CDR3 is TGTGCCAGCATCTCCCGGGGCAGTTGGACTGAAGCTTTCTTT. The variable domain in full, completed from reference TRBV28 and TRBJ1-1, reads DVKVTQSSRYLVKRTGEKVFLECVQDMDHENMFWYRQDPGLGLRLIYFSYDVKMKEKGDIPEGYSVSREKKERFSLILESASTNQTSMYLCASISRGSWTEAFFGQGTRLTVV.

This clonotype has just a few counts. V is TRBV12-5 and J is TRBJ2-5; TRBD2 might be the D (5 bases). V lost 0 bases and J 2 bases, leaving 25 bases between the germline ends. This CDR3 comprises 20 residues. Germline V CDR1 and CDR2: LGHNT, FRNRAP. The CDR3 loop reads CASGLVGWGLERTQQETQYF. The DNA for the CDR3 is TGTGCTAGTGGTTTGGTAGGGTGGGGTTTAGAGAGGACTCAACAAGAGACCCAGTACTTC.

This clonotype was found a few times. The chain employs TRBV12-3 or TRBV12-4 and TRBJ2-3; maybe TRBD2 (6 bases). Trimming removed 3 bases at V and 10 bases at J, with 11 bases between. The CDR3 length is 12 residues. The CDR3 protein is CASSFGGAAQYF. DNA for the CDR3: TGTGCCAGCAGTTTTGGAGGGGCAGCGCAGTATTTT.

This chain's CDR3 is CASTHRYEQYF. The CDR3 nucleotides are TGTGCCAGCACCCATCGCTACGAGCAGTACTTC. The chain has TRBV27 and TRBJ2-7, with D unresolved. The CDR3 sequence is 11 residues long. Germline V gene data show CDR1 as MNHEY and CDR2 as SMNVEV (reference sequence). With 7 bases removed from V and 3 bases from J, the gap between germline ends came to 7 bases.

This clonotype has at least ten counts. The CDR3 spells CAISELTEMNTEAFF. The CDR3 DNA follows: TGTGCCATCAGTGAGTTGACCGAGATGAACACTGAAGCTTTCTTT. The genes are TRBV10-3 and TRBJ1-1; D gene uncertain. Germline V gene data show CDR1 as ENHRY and CDR2 as SYGVKD. V was cut by 1 base and J by 0 bases, with 9 bases left in between. The CDR3 has 15 residues.

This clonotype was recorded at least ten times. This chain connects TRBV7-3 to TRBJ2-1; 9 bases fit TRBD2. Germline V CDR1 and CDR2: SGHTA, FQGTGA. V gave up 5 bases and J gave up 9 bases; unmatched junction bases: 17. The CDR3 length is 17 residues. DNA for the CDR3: TGTGCCAGCAGCCTAAACCCCGGACTAGCGAGAGGGGGTGAGCAGTTCTTC. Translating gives CASSLNPGLARGGEQFF.

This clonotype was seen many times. The CDR3 DNA reads as TGTGCCAGCAGCTACCGGGAAGAGCAGTTCTTC. Its translation: CASSYREEQFF. V and J are TRBV12-3 or TRBV12-4 and TRBJ2-1; a weak D match, TRBD2 (5 bases). The CDR3 is 11 residues long. V was cut by 6 bases and J by 10 bases, with 10 bases left in between.

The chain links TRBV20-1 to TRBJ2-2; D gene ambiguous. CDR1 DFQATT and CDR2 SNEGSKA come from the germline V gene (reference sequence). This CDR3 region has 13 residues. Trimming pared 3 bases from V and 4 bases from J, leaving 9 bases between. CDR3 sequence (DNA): TGCAGTGCTAGTAGTCTAATCACCGGGGAGCTGTTTTTT. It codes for CSASSLITGELFF.